This T cell receptor beta chain appears in the sequencing data of a study of beta chain features in type 1 diabetes. Every bit of the isolated RNA underwent reverse transcription, so sequencing read expressed TCRB transcripts. Sequencing was performed with immunoSEQ multiplex PCR; in TCRdb, only in-frame clones are kept and a portion is missing. The repertoire holds hundreds of thousands of clones, with roughly 16% as singletons. Per germline, CDR1 SGHTA and CDR2 FQGNSA. V was clipped by 1 base and J by 8 bases, with 11 bases between them. The CDR3 has 14 amino acids. This clone was counted between two and nine times.

This rearrangement joins TRBV7-2 to TRBJ1-4; D gene unclear. This TCR derives from a young man in good health. Input material: naive CD4+ T cells from blood. CDR3 sequence reads: CASSLVRQQEKLFF. The CDR3 bases are TGTGCCAGCAGCTTAGTTCGGCAGCAAGAAAAACTGTTTTTT.